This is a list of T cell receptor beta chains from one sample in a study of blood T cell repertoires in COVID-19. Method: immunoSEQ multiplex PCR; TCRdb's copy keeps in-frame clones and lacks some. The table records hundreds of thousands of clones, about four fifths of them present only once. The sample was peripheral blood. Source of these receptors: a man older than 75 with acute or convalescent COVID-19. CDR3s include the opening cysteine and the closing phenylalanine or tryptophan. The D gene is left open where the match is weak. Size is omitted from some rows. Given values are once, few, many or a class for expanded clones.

CDR3 protein: CASSRVYRTETNTGELFF
CDR3 DNA: TGTGCCAGTAGTCGGGTCTACAGGACAGAAACGAACACCGGGGAGCTGTTTTTT
D gene: NA
clone size: NA
J gene: TRBJ2-2
V gene: TRBV19
CDR3 length: 18

CDR3 protein: CASSASAREQYF
CDR3 DNA: TGTGCCAGCAGTGCTTCAGCGAGGGAGCAGTACTTC
D gene: NA
clone size: once
J gene: TRBJ2-7
V gene: TRBV2
CDR3 length: 12

CDR3 protein: CASSINGRTGANVLTF
CDR3 DNA: TGTGCCAGCAGCATTAACGGGAGGACTGGGGCCAACGTCCTGACTTTC
D gene: NA
clone size: NA
J gene: TRBJ2-6
V gene: TRBV21-1
CDR3 length: 16

CDR3 protein: CASTPGLAYNEQFF
CDR3 DNA: TGTGCCAGCACCCCGGGACTAGCCTACAATGAGCAGTTCTTC
D gene: TRBD2
clone size: NA
J gene: TRBJ2-1
V gene: TRBV5-6
CDR3 length: 14

CDR3 protein: CASSEFGLKLFF
CDR3 DNA: TGTGCCAGCAGTGAATTCGGGTTAAAACTGTTTTTT
D gene: NA
clone size: NA
J gene: TRBJ1-4
V gene: TRBV6-1
CDR3 length: 12

CDR3 protein: CASPSGGKEETQYF
CDR3 DNA: TGTGCCAGCCCCTCAGGGGGAAAGGAAGAGACCCAGTACTTC
D gene: TRBD1
clone size: NA
J gene: TRBJ2-5
V gene: TRBV28
CDR3 length: 14

CDR3 protein: CASSFTGAPNEKLFF
CDR3 DNA: TGTGCCAGCAGTTTTACAGGGGCGCCTAATGAAAAACTGTTTTTT
D gene: TRBD1
clone size: NA
J gene: TRBJ1-4
V gene: TRBV2
CDR3 length: 15

CDR3 protein: CASSKAGSGGCGETQYF
CDR3 DNA: TGTGCCAGCAGCAAAGCGGGTAGCGGGGGGTGTGGAGAGACCCAGTACTTC
D gene: NA
clone size: NA
J gene: TRBJ2-5
V gene: TRBV21-1
CDR3 length: 17

CDR3 protein: CATVSGNTIYF
CDR3 DNA: TGTGCCACCGTCTCTGGAAACACCATATATTTT
D gene: NA
clone size: NA
J gene: TRBJ1-3
V gene: TRBV28
CDR3 length: 11

CDR3 protein: CASSVAMDSGLHTDTQYF
CDR3 DNA: TGTGCCAGCAGCGTAGCTATGGATAGCGGGTTACACACAGATACGCAGTATTTT
D gene: TRBD2
clone size: NA
J gene: TRBJ2-3
V gene: TRBV9
CDR3 length: 18

CDR3 protein: CASSPGLAGTGELFF
CDR3 DNA: TGTGCCAGCTCACCGGGACTAGCCGGCACCGGGGAGCTGTTTTTT
D gene: TRBD2
clone size: NA
J gene: TRBJ2-2
V gene: TRBV18
CDR3 length: 15

CDR3 protein: CASSTPSGGTNYGYTF
CDR3 DNA: TGTGCCAGTAGTACCCCGTCAGGGGGCACAAACTATGGCTACACCTTC
D gene: TRBD1
clone size: NA
J gene: TRBJ1-2
V gene: TRBV19
CDR3 length: 16

CDR3 protein: CASSPIPRGKTETQYF
CDR3 DNA: TGTGCCAGCAGCCCAATTCCCAGGGGTAAGACGGAGACCCAGTACTTC
D gene: NA
clone size: NA
J gene: TRBJ2-5
V gene: TRBV7-9
CDR3 length: 16

CDR3 protein: CASSDGTGNTEAFF
CDR3 DNA: TGTGCCAGCAGCGACGGGACAGGGAACACTGAAGCTTTCTTT
D gene: TRBD1
clone size: NA
J gene: TRBJ1-1
V gene: TRBV9
CDR3 length: 14

CDR3 protein: CAIWTDSIYGYTF
CDR3 DNA: TGTGCCATATGGACAGACTCTATCTATGGCTACACCTTC
D gene: NA
clone size: NA
J gene: TRBJ1-2
V gene: TRBV6-5
CDR3 length: 13

CDR3 protein: CASSAPGLAGGSSYNEQFF
CDR3 DNA: TGTGCCAGTAGTGCTCCGGGACTAGCGGGGGGGAGCTCCTACAATGAGCAGTTCTTC
D gene: TRBD2
clone size: NA
J gene: TRBJ2-1
V gene: TRBV19
CDR3 length: 19

CDR3 protein: CASSLWQRGGDGRPFF
CDR3 DNA: TGTGCCAGCAGTTTATGGCAGCGGGGGGGGGACGGTCGCCCGTTCTTC
D gene: TRBD2
clone size: NA
J gene: TRBJ2-1
V gene: TRBV28
CDR3 length: 16

CDR3 protein: CASSSGHSYEQYF
CDR3 DNA: TGTGCCAGCAGCTCCGGACACTCCTACGAGCAGTACTTC
D gene: NA
clone size: once
J gene: TRBJ2-7
V gene: TRBV7-2
CDR3 length: 13

CDR3 protein: CASSQGYFKGNEKLFF
CDR3 DNA: TGTGCCAGCAGCCAAGGCTATTTCAAGGGGAATGAAAAACTGTTTTTT
D gene: NA
clone size: few
J gene: TRBJ1-4
V gene: TRBV3-1/TRBV3-2
CDR3 length: 16

CDR3 protein: CASSLGVLGANQPQHF
CDR3 DNA: TGCGCCAGCAGCTTGGGAGTCCTAGGGGCCAATCAGCCCCAGCATTTT
D gene: NA
clone size: NA
J gene: TRBJ1-5
V gene: TRBV5-1
CDR3 length: 16

CDR3 protein: CASSLRTNLAGVGTGELFF
CDR3 DNA: TGTGCCAGCAGTTTGCGTACGAACTTAGCGGGAGTGGGTACCGGGGAGCTGTTTTTT
D gene: TRBD2
clone size: once
J gene: TRBJ2-2
V gene: TRBV27
CDR3 length: 19

CDR3 protein: CASSLIAGNTEAFF
CDR3 DNA: TGTGCCAGCAGCTTAATCGCGGGGAACACTGAAGCTTTCTTT
D gene: NA
clone size: once
J gene: TRBJ1-1
V gene: TRBV11-2
CDR3 length: 14

CDR3 protein: CASYAGPGDTQYF
CDR3 DNA: TGTGCCAGCTACGCGGGCCCCGGAGATACGCAGTATTTT
D gene: NA
clone size: NA
J gene: TRBJ2-3
V gene: TRBV2
CDR3 length: 13

CDR3 protein: CSVFPGEGNEQFF
CDR3 DNA: TGCAGCGTCTTCCCAGGGGAAGGCAATGAGCAGTTCTTC
D gene: NA
clone size: NA
J gene: TRBJ2-1
V gene: TRBV29-1
CDR3 length: 13

CDR3 protein: CASSLVAGAGEQYF
CDR3 DNA: TGCGCCAGCAGTTTAGTAGCGGGAGCGGGCGAGCAGTACTTC
D gene: TRBD2
clone size: NA
J gene: TRBJ2-7
V gene: TRBV10-1
CDR3 length: 14

CDR3 protein: CASSLAEPYNEQFF
CDR3 DNA: TGCGCCAGCAGCTTAGCGGAACCCTACAATGAGCAGTTCTTC
D gene: NA
clone size: NA
J gene: TRBJ2-1
V gene: TRBV5-1
CDR3 length: 14

CDR3 protein: CASSLGQGFTGELFF
CDR3 DNA: TGTGCCAGCAGCTTAGGACAGGGATTCACCGGGGAGCTGTTTTTT
D gene: TRBD1
clone size: NA
J gene: TRBJ2-2
V gene: TRBV11-3
CDR3 length: 15

CDR3 protein: CASSQVAQGGYTF
CDR3 DNA: TGTGCCAGCAGCCAAGTCGCACAGGGTGGCTACACCTTC
D gene: NA
clone size: NA
J gene: TRBJ1-2
V gene: TRBV14
CDR3 length: 13

CDR3 protein: CASSPYGEGQPQHF
CDR3 DNA: TGCGCCAGCAGCCCGTACGGGGAGGGTCAGCCCCAGCATTTT
D gene: NA
clone size: few
J gene: TRBJ1-5
V gene: TRBV5-1
CDR3 length: 14